Below, one T cell receptor (beta chain) is given with its context. Its antigen is not yet known. No base qualities exist here, and no much larger clone lies one base off it. The CDR3, from cysteine to phenylalanine, totals 14 residues. The CDR3 DNA has 42 bases and is translated from base 1. CDR1 and CDR2 were assigned from the germline V gene as MNHEY and SVGAGI. Trimming costs V 2 bases and J 6 bases, and their ends lie 14 bases apart. This entry comes from a study of OX40 agonist ivuxolimab in advanced cancers. Notes on the research overall: Ivuxolimab was an agonistic, fully human IgG2 monoclonal antibody directed against OX40 (CD134), a costimulatory receptor. Intravenous ivuxolimab was administered to patients every 2 weeks at six dose levels: 0.01, 0.1, 0.3, 1.5, 3 and 10 mg/kg. Among the 52 dose-escalation patients, about 19 had hepatocellular carcinoma, around 15 melanoma, 9 renal cell carcinoma and 9 head and neck cancer. In the dose-escalation cohort, over 65% of patients were male, and the mean age was approximately 55 years, with a range of roughly 23 to 85. Patients were allowed to have had prior anti-PD-1, anti-PD-L1 or anti-CTLA-4 therapy, and more than 35% of the dose-escalation patients had been treated with checkpoint inhibitors. Three dose-escalation patients achieved partial responses, one with hepatocellular carcinoma and two with cutaneous melanoma. The point of sequencing TCRbeta in the periphery was to test whether ivuxolimab changed TCR sequence diversity and drove clonal T-cell expansion. The paper reports the monotherapy dose-escalation portion (N of about 50 patients) of the phase I ivuxolimab trial.

To sequence the TCRbeta CDR3 region, genomic DNA was isolated from the sorted cells. The immunoSEQ Assay was used for sequencing of TCRbeta CDR3 regions. Drawn from immuneACCESS, this table holds only the in-frame rearrangements with V and J called that TCRdb kept. Clones are partly lost; checked studies trace under half to an unresolved V gene and leave the rest unexplained. The sample yields about 5,100 clones; approximately 67% were counted once. Roughly two thirds of the sample is taken by the ten largest. Overall study results and their limits: In the 0.1-3.0 mg/kg groups, partial responders were among the patients with the lowest normalized peripheral clonal expansion, particularly in CD8+ T cells. After ivuxolimab, CD8+ T cells had more expanded clones than CD4+ T cells on average. Low levels of normalized T-cell clonal expansion were also seen in some nonresponding patients. At doses from 0.1 to 3.0 mg/kg, clonal expansion was seen in both CD4+ and CD8+ blood T cells between baseline and week 6. Which antigens the clonally expanded peripheral T cells were specific for was not determined.

Patients with autoimmune disease history or receiving systemic immunosuppression were excluded from the trial. Peripheral blood for TCR sequencing was collected from all dose cohorts at baseline, on cycle 4 day 1, and on cycle 7 day 1. Samples were obtained from an open-label, multicenter, first-in-human phase I dose-escalation trial of ivuxolimab. Adults with locally advanced or metastatic head and neck squamous cell, hepatocellular, melanoma or renal cell carcinoma were enrolled in the trial. Before TCR sequencing, CD4+ T cells and CD8+ T cells from peripheral blood were sorted into separate populations.

The sequence derives from an adult with an advanced solid tumor such as melanoma, head and neck, liver or kidney cancer. The chain joins TRBV6-5 to TRBJ2-7; the D gene is possibly TRBD1, with 6 bases matching. Sequences were derived from CD4+ or CD8+ T cells sorted from blood, sampled in a trial of the OX40 agonist ivuxolimab. The CDR3 region reads CASSYQDSLGEQYF. The nucleotide sequence is given as TGTGCCAGCAGTTACCAGGACAGTTTGGGCGAGCAGTACTTC.